This T cell receptor (beta chain) was sequenced in a study of early T cells in non-severe SARS-CoV-2 infection. Study overall: Chains stayed unpaired after sequencing of bulk RNA from unsorted whole blood.

This clonotype occurred a few times. Its antigen is unidentified. Overall study findings and caveats: Lookups in VDJdb leaned toward anti-spike CD8 responses and missed private and CD4 specificities.

Individual cDNA molecules each received unique molecular identifiers attached to them. MiXCR was run by TCRdb on the 5' RACE reads, yielding one entry per CDR3 protein. The table records 50,000 to 70,000 distinct CDR3 sequences, around 13% of them present only once. The CDR3 covers 14 residues. V lost 8 bases and J 6 bases, leaving 17 bases between the germline ends. From germline, CDR1 is SEHNR and CDR2 FQNEAQ (reference sequence). This receptor was taken from an adult who was a healthcare worker with PCR-confirmed SARS-CoV-2 infection or an uninfected control (not recorded which). The chain recombines TRBV7-9 with TRBJ2-1; the D gene is possibly TRBD1 (5 bases). The sequencing sample was made of whole blood. The DNA for the CDR3 is TGTGCCAGCCGCCGTCGGGCAGACAGCAATGAGCAGTTCTTC. Its protein product is CASRRRADSNEQFF.